This T cell receptor beta chain was recovered during a study of cytomegalovirus exposure and HLA in healthy donors. Study conclusions and caveats: Among TCR sequences, most were rare, though some public TCRs appeared in many donors. According to a later analysis, most TCR beta chains associated with CMV appeared HLA-restricted. The study listed roughly 160 cytomegalovirus-associated TCR beta chains.

Note on this clone: Its antigen is undetermined.

CDR1 is MDHEN and CDR2 is SYDVKM in the germline V gene. The CDR3 extends over 14 amino acids. V lost 7 bases, J lost 3 bases, and 4 bases stayed unmatched. The PCR contained 60 Vbeta and 13 Jbeta primers. Original analysis: Per a later analysis, the number of unique TCR beta chains was some 82 million, of which roughly 11 million were shared. Sequencing was performed with immunoSEQ multiplex PCR; in TCRdb, only in-frame clones are kept and a portion is missing. The DNA gave D and trimming, while V, J and clone size come from that table. The table has some 200,000 clones, approximately 11% seen once. Material: PBMCs. The clonotype comes from a man in his fifties in good health and CMV-seropositive. The V gene is TRBV28, the J gene TRBJ1-5; 9 nucleotides match TRBD1. DNA of the CDR3: TGTGCCAGCACCCGGACAGGGGACAATCAGCCCCAGCATTTT. This gives the protein CASTRTGDNQPQHF.